One and the same sample provided the 28 T cell receptor beta chains below, sequenced in a study of identical twins (dated by TCRdb to the mid-2010s). The protocol used for the library was 5' RACE. Sequencing took place on an Illumina HiSeq 2000. TCRdb passed the public sequencing reads through fastp at Q25 and MiXCR, retaining productive beta sequences. CDR3 protein duplicates are merged, each entry listing the most common genes and DNA. The sample includes 700,000 or so distinct CDR3 sequences, with roughly 20% observed a single time. Approximately 4.3% of the sample belongs to the ten largest clones. This sample also belongs to another study, concerning T cells expressing NK-cell markers.

Sequencing used PBMCs. The receptors stem from a young woman in good health.

The chain carries TRBV5-1 and TRBJ2-1, with TRBD2 identical over 14 bases. Germline loops: CDR1 SGHRS, CDR2 YFSETQ. This CDR3 region has 17 residues. The V segment lost 0 bases and the J segment 5 bases; nucleotides outside the gene matches: 4. The DNA of the CDR3 is TGCGCCAGCAGCTTGGGACTAGCGGGAGGGCCTGACAATGAGCAGTTCTTC. This encodes CASSLGLAGGPDNEQFF.

The sample holds a few counts of this clonotype. V is TRBV20-1 and J is TRBJ1-2, with 8 bases fitting TRBD1. The CDR3 is 13 amino acids. V dropped 4 bases and J dropped 1; count of bases not matched to a gene: 2. From germline, CDR1 is DFQATT and CDR2 SNEGSKA (reference sequence). The DNA for the CDR3 is TGCAGTGCTACGACAGGGGATAACTATGGCTACACCTTC. Encoded protein: CSATTGDNYGYTF.

In its sample, this clonotype was seen many times. The chain uses TRBV4-3 and TRBJ2-1; 12 bases line up with TRBD2. V shed 1 base and J 9 bases; nucleotides not matched to a gene: 10. The CDR3 length is 17 residues. Germline V lookup: CDR1 LGHNA, CDR2 YSLEER. CDR3 amino acids: CASSQARLAGVAVEQFF. The CDR3 DNA follows: TGCGCCAGCAGCCAAGCCCGACTAGCGGGAGTCGCGGTTGAGCAGTTCTTC.

CDR3 region: CASGSEGYNEQFF. CDR3 bases: TGTGCCAGCGGCTCCGAAGGGTACAATGAGCAGTTCTTC. This chain joins TRBV7-3 and TRBJ2-1; no definite D call. CDR1 and CDR2 (germline): SGHTA, FQGTGA. This CDR3 has 13 residues. Trimming took 8 bases from V and 4 from J, leaving 12 bases between them.

In its sample, this clonotype was seen many times. The chain combines TRBV27 with TRBJ2-3; tentative D call: TRBD2 (5 bases). Trimming pared 0 bases from V and 4 bases from J, leaving 5 bases between. CDR1 and CDR2 (germline): MNHEY, SMNVEV (reference sequence). This CDR3 is built from 13 residues. The CDR3 DNA follows: TGTGCCAGCAGTTTATCGAGGGCAGATACGCAGTATTTT. Amino acid sequence: CASSLSRADTQYF.

This chain uses TRBV20-1 with TRBJ2-2; TRBD2 matches at 11 bases. The V and J ends lost 5 bases and 0 bases, in that order; junction bases with no gene match: 5. This CDR3 has 16 amino acids. Germline V gene lookup returns CDR1 DFQATT and CDR2 SNEGSKA (reference sequence). CDR3 sequence reads: CSAYGLAGPNTGELFF. Written as DNA, the CDR3 is TGCAGTGCTTATGGACTAGCGGGCCCGAACACCGGGGAGCTGTTTTTT.

This clonotype was observed at least ten times. The V gene is TRBV27, the J gene TRBJ2-7, with D tentatively TRBD2 (6 bases). Germline loops: CDR1 MNHEY, CDR2 SMNVEV (reference sequence). This CDR3 is built from 17 residues. V lost 8 bases to trimming and J lost 0 bases, with 23 bases between them. The CDR3 region has the DNA TGTGCCAGCGGGGGAAGGCCAAGGCGGGGTAGCTCCTACGAGCAGTACTTC. This sequence encodes CASGGRPRRGSSYEQYF.

V usage is TRBV5-5 and J usage is TRBJ2-5, with 9 nucleotides matching TRBD1. Germline CDR1 and CDR2: SGHKS and YYEKEE (reference sequence). The CDR3 consists of 14 residues. V dropped 4 bases and J dropped 5; count of bases not matched to a gene: 6. The CDR3 region is CASSQADRGETQYF. The CDR3, as DNA: TGTGCCAGCAGCCAGGCCGACAGGGGGGAGACCCAGTACTTC.

The J gene is TRBJ2-1, the V gene TRBV11-2; D call uncertain. Looked up from germline, CDR1 is SGHAT and CDR2 is FQNNGV. V gave up 5 bases and J gave up 3 bases, with 14 bases separating them. This CDR3 has 15 amino acids. The CDR3 region has the DNA TGTGCCAGCAGCCGAGGCGAGGCGGTCTACAATGAGCAGTTCTTC. Translated: CASSRGEAVYNEQFF.

The rearrangement links TRBV5-1 to TRBJ2-7; D is possibly TRBD2 (6 bases). V gave up 0 bases and J gave up 5 bases, with 15 bases separating them. Germline CDR1 SGHRS, CDR2 YFSETQ. The CDR3 runs 15 residues. CDR3 residues: CASSLGGLGYDEQYF. CDR3 in DNA: TGCGCCAGCAGCTTGGGGGGACTGGGTTACGACGAGCAGTACTTC. The full variable domain, rest sourced from reference TRBV5-1 and TRBJ2-7, is KAGVTQTPRYLIKTRGQQVTLSCSPISGHRSVSWYQQTPGQGLQFLFEYFSETQRNKGNFPGRFSGRQFSNSRSEMNVSTLELGDSALYLCASSLGGLGYDEQYFGPGTRLTVT.

This clonotype was found many times. The DNA of the CDR3 is TGCAGTGCTAGGGGGTTACACGAGCAGTACTTC. It encodes CSARGLHEQYF. This chain joins TRBV20-1 and TRBJ2-7; the D is unclear. This CDR3 is 11 amino acids long. V gave up 3 bases and J gave up 5 bases, with 8 bases separating them. Germline V CDR1 and CDR2: DFQATT, SNEGSKA (reference sequence).

This clonotype has a handful of counts. The chain has TRBV10-3 and TRBJ2-2; 10 nucleotides agree with TRBD1. V was clipped by 2 bases and J by 6 bases; unmatched bases: 9. The CDR3 is 17 residues long. The V gene's germline CDR1 is ENHRY and CDR2 SYGVKD. CDR3 protein: CAISEHDWTGGSGELFF. CDR3 nucleotides: TGTGCCATCAGTGAGCATGACTGGACAGGGGGATCCGGGGAGCTGTTTTTT.

This chain joins TRBV5-6 and TRBJ2-7; D is undetermined. In germline, CDR1 is SGHDT, CDR2 YYEEEE. There are 13 residues in the CDR3. The V end lost 4 bases, the J end lost 2 bases, and 10 bases lay between the germline ends. Here the CDR3 DNA reads TGTGCCAGCAGCCCGGGTAGTCCCTACGAGCAGTACTTC. This codes for CASSPGSPYEQYF.

This clonotype was detected many times. The gene calls are TRBV20-1 and TRBJ1-2; 7 bases line up with TRBD1. The ends lost 5 bases at V and 0 bases at J; junction bases unmatched: 15. In germline, CDR1 is DFQATT, CDR2 SNEGSKA (reference sequence). The CDR3 runs 17 residues. The CDR3 coding sequence is TGCAGTGCTGGACAGACAGGGTACCCCTCTTCTAACTATGGCTACACCTTC. Amino acids: CSAGQTGYPSSNYGYTF.

This clonotype was observed a few times. The chain carries TRBV14 and TRBJ2-3, with D perhaps matching TRBD1 or TRBD2 (6 bases each). CDR1 SGHDN and CDR2 FVKESK come from the germline V gene. The CDR3 sequence is 18 residues long. The V and J ends lost 0 bases and 5 bases respectively, with 21 bases between them. The CDR3 sequence: CASSQDSWGAGDVDTQYF. DNA for the CDR3: TGTGCCAGCAGCCAAGATTCGTGGGGGGCCGGCGATGTAGATACGCAGTATTTT.

This clonotype came up a few times. This sequence joins TRBV12-3 or TRBV12-4 and TRBJ2-1; 12 bases match TRBD2. The CDR3 runs 16 residues. V dropped 8 bases and J dropped 9; count of bases not matched to a gene: 14. The DNA of the CDR3 is TGTGCCAGCTATTTAGGACTAGCGGGGCGCCACGGTGAGCAGTTCTTC. The encoded protein is CASYLGLAGRHGEQFF.

The gene calls are TRBV18 and TRBJ1-2; no definite D call. Between the trimmed V and J ends, which lost 2 bases and 8 bases, there was a span of 15 bases. CDR3 length: 14 amino acids. Germline V lookup: CDR1 KGHSH, CDR2 LQKENI. The CDR3 protein is CASSPSKDLGGYTF. DNA of the CDR3: TGTGCCAGCTCACCATCAAAGGACCTTGGAGGCTACACCTTC.

The rearrangement joins TRBV9 to TRBJ1-2; D gene unclear. Germline V gene sequence: CDR1 SGDLS, CDR2 YYNGEE. Trimming stripped 0 bases from V and 2 bases from J, with 11 bases between. CDR3 length equals 15 residues. The CDR3 region is CASSVAGIKNYGYTF. CDR3 sequence (DNA): TGTGCCAGCAGCGTAGCCGGGATTAAGAACTATGGCTACACCTTC.

This clonotype was seen more than once but under ten times. As DNA, the CDR3 is TGCAGTGCCAAACTAGCGGGAGGGGGCACAGATACGCAGTATTTT. It encodes CSAKLAGGGTDTQYF. The chain employs TRBV20-1 and TRBJ2-3; TRBD2 matches at 13 bases. J was trimmed by 1 base and V by 6 bases; bases with no gene match: 4. This CDR3 is 15 amino acids long. Germline V gives CDR1 DFQATT, CDR2 SNEGSKA (reference sequence).

This clonotype was seen a handful of times. The CDR3 DNA follows: TGTGCCAGCAGCCAAGTCAACAGCAATCAGCCCCAGCATTTT. Its protein is CASSQVNSNQPQHF. The chain links TRBV3-1 to TRBJ1-5; D gene uncertain. The V gene lost 1 base and the J gene lost 1 base, with 5 bases spanning the gap. Germline V CDR1 and CDR2: LGHDT, YNNKEL (reference sequence). The CDR3 length is 14 residues. Together with reference TRBV3-1 and TRBJ1-5, the CDR3 gives the full variable domain: DTAVSQTPKYLVTQMGNDKSIKCEQNLGHDTMYWYKQDSKKFLKIMFSYNNKELIINETVPNRFSPKSPDKAHLNLHINSLELGDSAVYFCASSQVNSNQPQHFGDGTRLSIL.

This chain joins TRBV20-1 and TRBJ2-5; the D is unclear. The germline V gene has CDR1 DFQATT and CDR2 SNEGSKA (reference sequence). This CDR3 has 13 residues. The V gene lost 0 bases and the J gene lost 6 bases, with 11 bases spanning the gap. The CDR3 coding sequence is TGCAGTGCTAGAGATCGGGCCCCCCAGACCCAGTACTTC. Translated: CSARDRAPQTQYF.

In this sample, this clonotype turned up a few times. V gene TRBV18 combines with J gene TRBJ2-2; 9 bases are shared with TRBD1. This CDR3 is 17 amino acids long. Germline loops: CDR1 KGHSH, CDR2 LQKENI. With 4 bases clipped from V and 3 bases from J, the junction kept 9 bases outside the gene matches. Here the CDR3 reads CASSQFGGQGDTGELFF. The CDR3 bases are TGTGCCAGCTCACAATTCGGGGGACAGGGAGACACCGGGGAGCTGTTTTTT.

This clonotype was found a few times. The chain couples TRBV5-1 to TRBJ2-7, with 8 bases matching TRBD1. The CDR3 length is 14 residues. Germline CDR1 reads SGHRS; CDR2 reads YFSETQ. The V segment lost 5 bases and the J segment 7 bases; nucleotides outside the gene matches: 11. CDR3 coding DNA: TGCGCCAGCAGTATCGGACAGGGTAATTTTGAGCAGTACTTC. Translated: CASSIGQGNFEQYF.

The chain has TRBV18 and TRBJ1-2; D is perhaps TRBD1 (6 bases). Germline loops: CDR1 KGHSH, CDR2 LQKENI. The CDR3 extends over 14 amino acids. Trimming left V 3 bases short and J 2 bases short, with 10 bases between. As DNA, the CDR3 is TGTGCCAGCTCACCCTGGACAGCGAACTATGGCTACACCTTC. It encodes CASSPWTANYGYTF. The full variable domain, completed using reference TRBV18 and TRBJ1-2, is NAGVMQNPRHLVRRRGQEARLRCSPMKGHSHVYWYRQLPEEGLKFMVYLQKENIIDESGMPKERFSAEFPKEGPSILRIQQVVRGDSAAYFCASSPWTANYGYTFGSGTRLTVV.

V usage is TRBV28 and J usage is TRBJ2-7; TRBD1 is a possible D gene (5 bases). The ends were cut back, 3 bases at V and 1 base at J, with 10 bases in the middle. The germline gives CDR1 MDHEN, CDR2 SYDVKM. The CDR3 has 14 amino acids. CDR3 in DNA: TGTGCCAGCAGTTTTCTACAGGCTTCCTACGAGCAGTACTTC. Protein product: CASSFLQASYEQYF. Variable domain in full (rest from reference TRBV28 and TRBJ2-7): DVKVTQSSRYLVKRTGEKVFLECVQDMDHENMFWYRQDPGLGLRLIYFSYDVKMKEKGDIPEGYSVSREKKERFSLILESASTNQTSMYLCASSFLQASYEQYFGPGTRLTVT.

V usage is TRBV6-5 and J usage is TRBJ2-7; D gene uncertain. The CDR3 is 13 amino acids. The germline V gene has CDR1 MNHEY and CDR2 SVGAGI. V lost 4 bases and J 4 bases, leaving 11 bases between the germline ends. The CDR3 region is CASSSPQTYEQYF. The CDR3, as DNA: TGTGCCAGCAGTTCACCCCAGACGTACGAGCAGTACTTC.

This clonotype was seen repeatedly, ten times or more. The chain employs TRBV5-1 and TRBJ2-1; possible D gene TRBD1, 5 bases. Germline lookup yields CDR1 SGHRS and CDR2 YFSETQ. The CDR3 totals 16 residues. V lost 1 base and J lost 0, with 11 bases in between. CDR3 protein: CASSLHGQVSYNEQFF. For the CDR3, the DNA is TGCGCCAGCAGCTTGCATGGACAAGTCTCCTACAATGAGCAGTTCTTC.

The rearrangement uses TRBV3-1 and TRBJ2-1; D gene unclear. The germline gives CDR1 LGHDT, CDR2 YNNKEL (reference sequence). The CDR3 runs 12 residues. With 6 bases removed from V and 3 bases from J, the gap between germline ends came to 6 bases. The CDR3 DNA follows: TGTGCCAGCAGTAAAGTCTACAATGAGCAGTTCTTC. Residues: CASSKVYNEQFF.